This T cell receptor beta chain stems from a study of blood T cell repertoires in COVID-19. Study context: Samples of COVID-19 (acute and convalescent) were obtained from the United States, Italy and Spain. The cDNA or gDNA used as material had been derived from T cells, B-cell-depleted T cells, or PBMCs.

Germline assignment: CDR1 KGHSH and CDR2 LQKENI. CDR3 length equals 15 residues. The V end was cut by 6 bases, the J end by 4 bases, with 16 bases between. The authors' processing: Amplification of reference gene primers provided the estimated nucleated cell counts. Using immunoSEQ multiplex PCR, the repertoire was profiled, and TCRdb retains in-frame clones only, with some absent. Clone size and the V and J calls come from that table; the DNA yielded D and trimming. The profile shows under 200,000 clones, around 74% of them singletons. The V gene is TRBV18, the J gene TRBJ1-3; D is unresolved. The receptor's source is a man in his sixties or seventies with acute or convalescent COVID-19. The sample taken for sequencing was peripheral blood. DNA for the CDR3: TGTGCCAGCTCTAAAGGCCAGTCAGGAGGAAACACCATATATTTT. It yields the protein CASSKGQSGGNTIYF.